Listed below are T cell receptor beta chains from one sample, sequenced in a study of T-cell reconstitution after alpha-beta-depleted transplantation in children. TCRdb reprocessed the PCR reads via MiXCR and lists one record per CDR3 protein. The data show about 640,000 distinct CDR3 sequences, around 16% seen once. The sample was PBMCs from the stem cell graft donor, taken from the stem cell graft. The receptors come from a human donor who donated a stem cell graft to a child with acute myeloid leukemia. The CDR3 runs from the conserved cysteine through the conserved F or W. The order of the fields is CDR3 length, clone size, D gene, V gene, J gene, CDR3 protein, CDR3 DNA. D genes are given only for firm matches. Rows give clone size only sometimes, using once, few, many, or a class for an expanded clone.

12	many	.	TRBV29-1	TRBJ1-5	CSVGQGDQPQHF	TGCAGCGTTGGTCAGGGAGATCAGCCCCAGCATTTT
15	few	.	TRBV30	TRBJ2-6	CAWSGAGDGANVLTF	TGTGCCTGGAGTGGGGCAGGGGACGGGGCCAACGTCCTGACTTTC
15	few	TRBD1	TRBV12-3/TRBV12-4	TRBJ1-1	CASSLRDRVGTEAFF	TGTGCCAGCAGCCTCCGGGACAGGGTTGGCACTGAAGCTTTCTTT
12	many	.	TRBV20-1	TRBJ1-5	CSAGTSGQPQHF	TGCAGTGCTGGGACTTCGGGACAGCCCCAGCATTTT
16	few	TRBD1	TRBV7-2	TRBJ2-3	CASSLAQGASTDTQYF	TGTGCCAGCAGCTTAGCCCAGGGGGCGTCCACAGATACGCAGTATTTT
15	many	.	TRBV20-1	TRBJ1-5	CSAKLTTAFNQPQHF	TGCAGTGCTAAGCTCACTACAGCGTTCAATCAGCCCCAGCATTTT
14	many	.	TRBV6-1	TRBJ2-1	CASSPNRERDEQFF	TGTGCCAGCAGTCCCAACAGGGAAAGAGATGAGCAGTTCTTC
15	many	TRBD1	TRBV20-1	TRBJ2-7	CSALGQGRSSYEQYF	TGCAGTGCCCTCGGACAGGGTAGGAGCTCCTACGAGCAGTACTTC
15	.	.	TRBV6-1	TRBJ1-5	CASSGSWVSNQPQHF	TGTGCCAGCAGTGGCTCGTGGGTTAGCAATCAGCCCCAGCATTTT
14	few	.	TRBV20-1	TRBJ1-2	CSASDGWGPYGYTF	TGCAGTGCTAGCGATGGGTGGGGGCCCTATGGCTACACCTTC
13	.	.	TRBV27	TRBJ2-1	CASTSLGLNEQFF	TGTGCCAGCACCAGTTTGGGACTCAATGAGCAGTTCTTC
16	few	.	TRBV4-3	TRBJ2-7	CASSQDGLAGSYEQYF	TGCGCCAGCAGCCAAGATGGCCTAGCAGGCTCCTACGAGCAGTACTTC
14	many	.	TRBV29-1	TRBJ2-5	CSVEEVGGQETQYF	TGCAGCGTTGAAGAGGTCGGGGGCCAAGAGACCCAGTACTTC
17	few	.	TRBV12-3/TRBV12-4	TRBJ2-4	CASSLGRGLGAKNIQYF	TGTGCCAGCAGTTTGGGGAGAGGGTTGGGGGCCAAAAACATTCAGTACTTC
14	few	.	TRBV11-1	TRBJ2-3	CASSFTPGTDTQYF	TGTGCCAGCAGCTTTACGCCAGGGACAGATACGCAGTATTTT
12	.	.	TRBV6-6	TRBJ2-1	CASRGEYNEQFF	TGTGCCAGCAGGGGGGAGTACAATGAGCAGTTCTTC
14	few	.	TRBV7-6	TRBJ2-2	CASNPPGITGELFF	TGTGCCAGCAACCCCCCAGGAATCACCGGGGAGCTGTTTTTT
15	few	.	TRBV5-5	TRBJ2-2	CASRSQGEWAGELFF	TGTGCCAGCAGGTCACAGGGAGAGTGGGCCGGGGAGCTGTTTTTT
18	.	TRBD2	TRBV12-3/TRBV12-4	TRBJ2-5	CASSFYSGGAAGYETQYF	TGTGCCAGCAGTTTTTATAGCGGGGGGGCCGCGGGATACGAGACCCAGTACTTC
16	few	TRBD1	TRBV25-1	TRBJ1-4	CASSGSWTGTNEKLFF	TGTGCCAGCAGTGGCTCCTGGACAGGGACTAATGAAAAACTGTTTTTT
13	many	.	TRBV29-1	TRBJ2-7	CSVKNNRAHEQYF	TGCAGCGTAAAAAACAACAGGGCACACGAGCAGTACTTC
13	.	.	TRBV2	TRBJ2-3	CASAQLSTDTQYF	TGTGCCAGCGCCCAGCTTAGCACAGATACGCAGTATTTT
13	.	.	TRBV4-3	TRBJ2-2	CASSQEIIGELFF	TGCGCCAGCAGCCAAGAGATAATCGGGGAGCTGTTTTTT
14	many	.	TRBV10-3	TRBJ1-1	CAISGGGANTEAFF	TGTGCCATCAGTGGAGGGGGGGCGAACACTGAAGCTTTCTTT
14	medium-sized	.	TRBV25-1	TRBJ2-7	CASSDTRSSYEQYF	TGTGCCAGCAGTGACACCAGATCCTCCTACGAGCAGTACTTC
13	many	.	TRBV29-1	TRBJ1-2	CSVDSGRVLGYTF	TGCAGCGTTGATAGCGGGCGGGTTCTTGGCTACACCTTC
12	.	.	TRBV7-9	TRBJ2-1	CASSFSAIEQFF	TGTGCCAGCAGCTTCTCGGCAATAGAGCAGTTCTTC
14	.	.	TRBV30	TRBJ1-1	CAWNSGRVNTEAFF	TGTGCCTGGAACTCTGGCAGGGTGAACACTGAAGCTTTCTTT
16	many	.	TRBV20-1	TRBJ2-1	CSARVRLGTEYNEQFF	TGCAGTGCTAGAGTCCGCCTCGGGACGGAGTACAATGAGCAGTTCTTC
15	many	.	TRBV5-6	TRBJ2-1	CASSLTRGGYNEQFF	TGTGCCAGCAGCTTGACCCGGGGCGGCTACAATGAGCAGTTCTTC
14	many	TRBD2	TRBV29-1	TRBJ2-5	CSVDLAGGQETQYF	TGCAGCGTTGACCTAGCGGGGGGGCAAGAGACCCAGTACTTC
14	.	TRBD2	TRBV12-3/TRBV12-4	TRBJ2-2	CASRPGLDTGELFF	TGTGCCAGCCGTCCGGGACTAGACACCGGGGAGCTGTTTTTT
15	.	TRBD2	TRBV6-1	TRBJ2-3	CASTPSGGARDTQYF	TGTGCCAGCACCCCTAGCGGGGGGGCGAGAGATACGCAGTATTTT
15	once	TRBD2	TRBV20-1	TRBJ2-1	CSARSGTSGGYEQFF	TGCAGTGCTCGCTCCGGCACTAGCGGGGGGTATGAGCAGTTCTTC
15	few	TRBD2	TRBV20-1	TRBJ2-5	CSASLLAGGLETQYF	TGCAGTGCTTCCCTTTTGGCGGGGGGGCTGGAGACCCAGTACTTC
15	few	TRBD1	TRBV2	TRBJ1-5	CASSEGGQPNQPQHF	TGTGCCAGCAGTGAAGGGGGACAGCCTAATCAGCCCCAGCATTTT
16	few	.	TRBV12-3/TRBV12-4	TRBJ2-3	CASSLAPPGYTDTQYF	TGTGCCAGCAGTTTAGCCCCCCCGGGATACACAGATACGCAGTATTTT
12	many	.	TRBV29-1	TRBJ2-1	CSVNGGRNEQFF	TGCAGCGTAAATGGGGGGCGGAATGAGCAGTTCTTC
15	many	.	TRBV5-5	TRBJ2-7	CASSLGRTETYEQYF	TGTGCCAGCAGCTTGGGTCGGACGGAAACCTACGAGCAGTACTTC
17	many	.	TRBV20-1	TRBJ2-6	CSASSGLFGSGANVLTF	TGCAGTGCTAGTTCTGGACTTTTCGGCTCTGGGGCCAACGTCCTGACTTTC
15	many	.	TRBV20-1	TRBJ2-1	CSARGSDGDYNEQFF	TGCAGTGCTAGGGGGTCGGACGGGGACTACAATGAGCAGTTCTTC
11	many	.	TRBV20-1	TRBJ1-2	CSAPQGKMLGF	TGCAGTGCTCCACAGGGAAAAATGCTCGGCTTC
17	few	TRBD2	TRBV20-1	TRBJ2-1	CSARDLNERGGYNEQFF	TGCAGTGCTAGAGATCTCAACGAGCGGGGGGGCTACAATGAGCAGTTCTTC
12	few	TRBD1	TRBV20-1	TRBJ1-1	CSATGTGIEAFF	TGCAGTGCCACCGGGACAGGGATCGAAGCTTTCTTT
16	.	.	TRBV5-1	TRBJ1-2	CASSLRTAQGGYGYTF	TGCGCCAGCAGCTTACGGACGGCCCAAGGAGGCTATGGCTACACCTTC
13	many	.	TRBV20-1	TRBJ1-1	CSAIRDLNTEAFF	TGCAGTGCGATCAGGGACTTGAACACTGAAGCTTTCTTT
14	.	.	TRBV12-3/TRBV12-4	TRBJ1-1	CASSSDGSFTEAFF	TGTGCCAGCAGTTCCGACGGGTCTTTCACTGAAGCTTTCTTT
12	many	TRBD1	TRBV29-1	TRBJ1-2	CSVGQGDYGYTF	TGCAGCGTTGGACAGGGGGACTATGGCTACACCTTC
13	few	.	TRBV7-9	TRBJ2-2	CASIGRDTGELFF	TGTGCCAGCATTGGGCGCGACACCGGGGAGCTGTTTTTT
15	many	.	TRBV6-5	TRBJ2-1	CASSYLGSSPNEQFF	TGTGCCAGCAGTTACTTGGGGTCCAGCCCCAATGAGCAGTTCTTC
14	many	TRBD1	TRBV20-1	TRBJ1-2	CSANPTGSNYGYTF	TGCAGTGCTAACCCGACAGGGTCTAACTATGGCTACACCTTC
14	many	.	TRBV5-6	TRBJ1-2	CASSLGDTNYGYTF	TGTGCCAGCAGCCTTGGTGACACTAACTATGGCTACACCTTC